Following are 8 T cell receptor beta chains from one sample sequenced in a study of blood T cell repertoires in COVID-19. The method was immunoSEQ multiplex PCR; TCRdb's version includes in-frame clones alone and lacks a portion of them. The sample has about 230,000 clones, 80% to 85% seen once; the top ten hold 18%. Input material: peripheral blood. These receptors came from a woman of 80 years or more with active or convalescent COVID-19.

The V call is TRBV27, the J call TRBJ2-2; 9 bases are shared with TRBD2. The junction had 5 bases not matched to a gene; V was cut back by 0 bases and J by 0 bases. The CDR3 totals 18 residues. Germline CDR1 reads MNHEY; CDR2 reads SMNVEV (reference sequence). Written as DNA, the CDR3 is TGTGCCAGCAGTTTATCAAGGGCTAGCGGGGCGAACACCGGGGAGCTGTTTTTT. Translated: CASSLSRASGANTGELFF.

V gene TRBV6-4 combines with J gene TRBJ2-3; the match to TRBD2 covers 11 bases. The germline V gene has CDR1 MRHNA and CDR2 SNTAGT. The CDR3 spans 14 residues. V dropped 8 bases and J dropped 4; count of bases not matched to a gene: 5. CDR3 residues: CASRSGGAADTQYF. The CDR3 nucleotides are TGTGCCAGCCGTAGCGGGGGGGCCGCAGATACGCAGTATTTT.

V and J are TRBV7-2 and TRBJ2-3; 8 nucleotides align to TRBD2. The CDR3 covers 12 residues. J lost 6 bases, V lost 5 bases, and 1 base had no gene match. The germline V gene encodes CDR1 SGHTA and CDR2 FQGNSA. CDR3 in DNA: TGTGCCAGCAGCCCGGGGGGGGATACGCAGTATTTT. Amino acids: CASSPGGDTQYF.

For this clone: One end of the junction does not line up with germline, which may come from a read error. The chain has TRBV29-1 and TRBJ1-1, with D possibly TRBD1 on 6 matching bases. The CDR3 runs 13 residues. The germline V gene has CDR1 SQVTM and CDR2 ANQGSEA. CDR3 protein: CTVKGGGSTEAFF. DNA of the CDR3: TGCACCGTTAAAGGGGGAGGATCCACTGAAGCTTTCTTT.

The chain couples TRBV29-1 to TRBJ1-1; D is unresolved. Per germline, CDR1 SQVTM and CDR2 ANQGSEA. V lost 4 bases to trimming and J lost 1 base, with 16 bases between them. This CDR3 is 15 amino acids long. The CDR3 DNA is TGCAGCGTTGGTGAGGTGGGCGGGAAGAACACTGAAGCTTTCTTT. Translating it yields CSVGEVGGKNTEAFF.

Concerning this clone: The missing conserved phenylalanine or tryptophan at the end of this CDR3 makes a read error likely. The DNA is left out, because the CDR3 cannot be placed on it with certainty; the CDR3 is given as TCRdb lists it. The rearrangement joins TRBV2 to TRBJ2-7; the D segment call TRBD1 is taken from the table without a DNA check. Germline V gives CDR1 SNHLY, CDR2 FYNNEI. The CDR3 adds up to 13 amino acids, both ends counted. Here the CDR3 reads CASSERTRGDQSI.

The chain carries TRBV27 and TRBJ2-7; 12 nucleotides agree with TRBD2. The ends lost 4 bases at V and 9 bases at J; junction bases unmatched: 13. CDR3 length equals 16 residues. The germline V gene has CDR1 MNHEY and CDR2 SMNVEV (reference sequence). For the CDR3, the DNA is TGTGCCAGCAGTTCGGGACTAGCGGGTCGATGGGTATCGCAGTACTTC. Translated: CASSSGLAGRWVSQYF.

This chain joins TRBV19 and TRBJ1-5; TRBD1 matches at 9 bases. The CDR3 loop spans 15 amino acids. Per germline, CDR1 LNHDA and CDR2 SQIVND (reference sequence). The V and J ends lost 3 bases and 7 bases, in that order; junction bases with no gene match: 7. The CDR3 DNA follows: TGTGCCAGTAGTATTTCACAGGGGGCAAGACAGCCCCAGCATTTT. Encoded protein: CASSISQGARQPQHF. Looking up the rest from reference TRBV19 and TRBJ1-5 gives the full variable domain: DGGITQSPKYLFRKEGQNVTLSCEQNLNHDAMYWYRQDPGQGLRLIYYSQIVNDFQKGDIAEGYSVSREKKESFPLTVTSAQKNPTAFYLCASSISQGARQPQHFGDGTRLSIL.